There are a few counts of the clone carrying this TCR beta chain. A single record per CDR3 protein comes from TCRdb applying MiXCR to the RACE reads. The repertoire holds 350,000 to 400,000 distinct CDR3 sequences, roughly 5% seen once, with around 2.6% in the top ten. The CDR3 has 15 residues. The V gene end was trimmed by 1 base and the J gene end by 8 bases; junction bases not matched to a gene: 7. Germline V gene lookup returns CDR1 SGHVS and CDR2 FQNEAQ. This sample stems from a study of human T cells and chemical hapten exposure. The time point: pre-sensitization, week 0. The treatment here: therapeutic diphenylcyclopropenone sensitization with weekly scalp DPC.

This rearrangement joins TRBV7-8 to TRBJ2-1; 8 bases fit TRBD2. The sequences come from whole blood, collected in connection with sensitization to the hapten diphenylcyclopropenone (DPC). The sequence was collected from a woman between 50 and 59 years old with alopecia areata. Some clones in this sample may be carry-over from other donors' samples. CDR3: CASSLVAGGIDEQFF. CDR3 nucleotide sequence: TGTGCCAGCAGCTTAGTCGCGGGAGGTATCGATGAGCAGTTCTTC.